A selection of T cell receptor beta chains follows, all from one sample in a study of CD8 T cells in ankylosing spondylitis. TCRdb reprocessed the 5' RACE reads via MiXCR and lists one record per CDR3 protein. This sample has about 340,000 distinct CDR3 sequences, with 14% to 15% found just once. The sequenced sample was blood, either unsorted or a sorted T cell fraction (not recorded which). The receptors here all came from a male donor with ankylosing spondylitis or in good health (not recorded which). The CDR3 runs from the conserved cysteine through the conserved F or W. A D gene is named only where the DNA matches it firmly. Clone size is shown for a subset of rows, as once, few, many or a class of expanded clone.

-,TRBV7-9,-,TRBJ2-2,CANLGVGIANTGELFF,TGTGCCAACCTGGGGGTCGGGATTGCGAACACCGGGGAGCTGTTTTTT
-,TRBV20-1,-,TRBJ2-3,CSATGRDLITDTQYF,TGCAGTGCTACGGGGCGGGATTTGATAACAGATACGCAGTATTTT
-,TRBV7-2,-,TRBJ1-1,CASSLDVEAFF,TGTGCCAGCAGCCTCGACGTTGAAGCTTTCTTT
few,TRBV6-1,-,TRBJ2-7,CASSPPEGVRGEQYF,TGTGCCAGCAGTCCGCCCGAGGGGGTCCGGGGCGAGCAGTACTTC
-,TRBV12-3/TRBV12-4,-,TRBJ1-2,CASRGRTTNYGYTF,TGTGCCAGCAGAGGAAGGACCACTAACTATGGCTACACCTTC
few,TRBV5-1,TRBD2,TRBJ2-1,CASSLAASGGARSYNEQFF,TGCGCCAGCAGCTTGGCAGCTAGCGGGGGAGCCCGCTCCTACAATGAGCAGTTCTTC
few,TRBV5-1,-,TRBJ2-3,CASSESGKGGTDTQYF,TGCGCCAGCAGCGAAAGCGGGAAGGGGGGGACAGATACGCAGTATTTT
few,TRBV6-1,-,TRBJ2-1,CASSVYNEQFF,TGTGCCAGCAGTGTGTACAATGAGCAGTTCTTC
-,TRBV4-1,TRBD1,TRBJ2-7,CASSQGQGAIGFDEQYF,TGCGCCAGCAGCCAGGGACAGGGGGCGATCGGTTTTGACGAGCAGTACTTC
-,TRBV27,TRBD1,TRBJ1-2,CASTSAGQVTFPPRGYTF,TGTGCCAGCACCTCCGCGGGACAGGTGACCTTCCCTCCCAGGGGCTACACCTTC
once,TRBV9,TRBD2,TRBJ2-1,CASSPIAGAGNEQFF,TGTGCCAGCAGCCCCATAGCGGGAGCGGGTAATGAGCAGTTCTTC
few,TRBV6-5,TRBD1,TRBJ2-7,CASSYSNRGVGSYEQYF,TGTGCCAGCAGTTACTCGAACAGGGGAGTTGGGTCCTACGAGCAGTACTTC
few,TRBV3-1,TRBD2,TRBJ2-7,CASSKWTSGGKYEQYF,TGTGCCAGCAGCAAATGGACTAGCGGGGGCAAGTACGAGCAGTACTTC
-,TRBV3-1,-,TRBJ2-2,CASNGHANTGELFF,TGTGCCAGCAACGGGCACGCGAACACCGGGGAGCTGTTTTTT
many,TRBV12-3/TRBV12-4,-,TRBJ1-2,CASSLGSSYGYTF,TGTGCCAGCAGTCTTGGTTCGAGCTATGGCTACACCTTC
-,TRBV7-6,-,TRBJ2-2,CASTPFSGRTGELFF,TGTGCCAGCACCCCCTTTTCAGGGAGGACCGGGGAGCTGTTTTTT
many,TRBV11-2,-,TRBJ1-1,CASSFGSPGAEAFF,TGTGCCAGCAGCTTCGGCAGCCCCGGAGCTGAAGCTTTCTTT
many,TRBV3-1,-,TRBJ2-3,CASSLGSRARTDTQYF,TGTGCCAGCAGCCTTGGCTCTCGGGCTCGAACAGATACGCAGTATTTT
many,TRBV12-3/TRBV12-4,TRBD1,TRBJ1-6,CASSPGQGDSYNSPLHF,TGTGCCAGCAGTCCCGGACAGGGGGACTCCTATAATTCACCCCTCCACTTT
-,TRBV6-1,-,TRBJ2-1,CASRDGGHNEQFF,TGTGCCAGCAGGGACGGGGGGCACAATGAGCAGTTCTTC
many,TRBV3-1,TRBD2,TRBJ2-7,CASSQGATSAREQYF,TGTGCCAGCAGCCAAGGGGCGACTAGCGCACGCGAGCAGTACTTC
few,TRBV30,TRBD2,TRBJ2-7,CATPGLAVFGEQYF,TGTGCCACCCCCGGGCTAGCGGTATTTGGCGAGCAGTACTTC
few,TRBV12-3/TRBV12-4,-,TRBJ2-7,CASSLLATGEQYF,TGTGCCAGCAGTCTATTGGCCACGGGGGAGCAGTACTTC
-,TRBV12-3/TRBV12-4,-,TRBJ2-5,CASSFDPRTQYF,TGTGCCAGCAGTTTCGACCCAAGGACCCAGTACTTC
-,TRBV6-5,-,TRBJ1-2,CASSYSQRLNYGYTF,TGTGCCAGCAGTTACTCACAGAGGCTTAACTATGGCTACACCTTC
few,TRBV12-3/TRBV12-4,TRBD2,TRBJ2-1,CASRKLAGGPGEQFF,TGTGCCAGCAGAAAACTAGCGGGGGGGCCGGGTGAGCAGTTCTTC
-,TRBV7-2,TRBD2,TRBJ2-1,CASSSRTSGRYNEQFF,TGTGCCAGCAGCTCCAGGACTAGCGGGAGATACAATGAGCAGTTCTTC
many,TRBV7-2,-,TRBJ1-4,CASSLWHNEKLFF,TGTGCCAGCAGCTTATGGCACAATGAAAAACTGTTTTTT
few,TRBV7-9,-,TRBJ2-5,CASSFRGTYQETQYF,TGTGCCAGCAGCTTTCGGGGGACGTACCAAGAGACCCAGTACTTC
-,TRBV5-1,TRBD1,TRBJ2-3,CASSNAGTDTDTQYF,TGCGCCAGCAGCAACGCCGGGACAGACACAGATACGCAGTATTTT